The clone carrying this T cell receptor (beta chain) was seen many times. Its antigen is not known. The sample comes from a study of T cells in Graves' hyperthyroidism and ophthalmopathy. Study overall: Upon initial diagnosis and before any treatment, peripheral blood was collected.

The study's findings and limits: Ophthalmopathy onset followed model prediction by a median around six months.

TCR beta CDR3 regions were amplified from RNA. TCR CDR3 underwent first-round RT-PCR with the HTBI primer set. TCRdb re-called the multiplex PCR reads with MiXCR, one entry per CDR3 protein. The table has approximately 300,000 distinct CDR3 sequences, 17% seen once. This sequence was found in an older woman with Graves' ophthalmopathy. The specimen sequenced was blood.

The CDR3 spells CSASGLAGTTDTQYF. Written as DNA, the CDR3 is TGCAGTGCTAGCGGCCTAGCGGGAACCACAGATACGCAGTATTTT. The chain joins TRBV20-1 to TRBJ2-3; 9 nucleotides match TRBD2. Germline V gene sequence: CDR1 DFQATT, CDR2 SNEGSKA (reference sequence). The CDR3 spans 15 residues. V lost 3 bases to trimming and J lost 2 bases; unmatched junction nucleotides: 6.